A selection of T cell receptor beta chains follows, all from one sample in a study of blood T cells in healthy people across ages. TCRdb re-called the 5' RACE reads through MiXCR, storing one row per CDR3 protein. The profile shows about 1,400,000 distinct CDR3 sequences, roughly 60% of them singletons. Source material: blood. These receptors came from a man younger than 30 in good health. The CDR3 runs from the conserved cysteine through the conserved F or W. The order of the fields is V gene, D gene, CDR3 length, clone size, J gene, CDR3 DNA, CDR3 protein. D genes are given only for firm matches. Clone size is stated in some rows and not others, as once, few, many or a class when expanded.

>TRBV7-9|NA|16|NA|TRBJ2-3
TGTGCCAGCAGCCGAGCCCGGACAGCGGACACAGATACGCAGTATTTT
CASSRARTADTDTQYF
>TRBV20-1|TRBD1|16|NA|TRBJ1-5
TGCAGTGCTAGAGTTGGGGACAGGGCGTCAAATCAGCCCCAGCATTTT
CSARVGDRASNQPQHF
>TRBV7-6|NA|18|NA|TRBJ2-1
TGTGCCAGCAGCGGAAGGCTGGGGGAAGCGAGCTCCTACAATGAGCAGTTCTTC
CASSGRLGEASSYNEQFF
>TRBV4-2|NA|14|few|TRBJ1-6
TGTGCCAGCAGCCAAATGGGGCGGGAGGAACCCCTCCACTTT
CASSQMGREEPLHF
>TRBV12-3/TRBV12-4|NA|15|NA|TRBJ2-2
TGTGCCAGCAGTTTCGTGGGCTTTCCTCCCGGGGAGCTGTTTTTT
CASSFVGFPPGELFF
>TRBV10-3|TRBD1|15|NA|TRBJ1-2
TGTGCCATCAGTGAGTCGTTGGGGACAGGGGATGGCTACACCTTC
CAISESLGTGDGYTF
>TRBV7-9|NA|13|NA|TRBJ1-6
TGTGCCAGCAGAGGGGGAGAGGATTCACCCCTCCACTTT
CASRGGEDSPLHF
>TRBV6-2/TRBV6-3|NA|15|NA|TRBJ2-2
TGTGCCAGCAGTTACCCGAAGGGGCGCACCGGGGAGCTGTTTTTT
CASSYPKGRTGELFF
>TRBV6-7|NA|17|NA|TRBJ1-1
TGTGCCAGCAGTTACGGAGGGGGGGGACGCTCAGGCACTGAAGCTTTCTTT
CASSYGGGGRSGTEAFF
>TRBV11-2|TRBD1|15|few|TRBJ1-2
TGTGCCAGCAGCTTACACGGACAGGGCGAGAGTGGCTACACCTTC
CASSLHGQGESGYTF
>TRBV4-1|NA|14|NA|TRBJ2-7
TGCGCCAGCAGCCGTGGACACATATACTACGAGCAGTACTTC
CASSRGHIYYEQYF
>TRBV9|NA|14|NA|TRBJ1-6
TGTGCCAGCAACGTCGGATCCGCGGGTTCACCCCTCCACTTT
CASNVGSAGSPLHF
>TRBV5-1|TRBD2|15|NA|TRBJ2-5
TGCGCCAGCAGCGCCGGGACTAGCGGGGGACAGACCCAGTACTTC
CASSAGTSGGQTQYF
>TRBV7-8|NA|14|few|TRBJ2-7
TGTGCCAGCAGCTTTTACCCAGACGGCTACGAGCAGTACTTC
CASSFYPDGYEQYF
>TRBV14|NA|17|NA|TRBJ1-1
TGTGCCAGCAGCCAAGGAGAGGTCGGACTTCTCAACACTGAAGCTTTCTTT
CASSQGEVGLLNTEAFF
>TRBV19|NA|14|NA|TRBJ1-2
TGTGCCAGTAGTATAGGGGCGACCAACTATGGCTACACCTTC
CASSIGATNYGYTF
>TRBV20-1|NA|14|NA|TRBJ1-6
TGCAGTGCTAGACCCTTGGATCTTAGATCACCCCTCCACTTT
CSARPLDLRSPLHF
>TRBV13|TRBD1|17|NA|TRBJ2-7
TGTGCCAGCAGCTTAGGCCTAAGGACAGGTGATCCTTACGAGCAGTACTTC
CASSLGLRTGDPYEQYF
>TRBV14|NA|15|NA|TRBJ1-2
TGTGCCAGCAGCCACAGAGTTGGAGCTAACTATGGCTACACCTTC
CASSHRVGANYGYTF
>TRBV11-2|TRBD2|17|many|TRBJ2-1
TGTGCCAGCAGCTTCCCCACCAGCGGGAGGGCCCCCGATGAGCAGTTCTTC
CASSFPTSGRAPDEQFF
>TRBV10-2|NA|13|NA|TRBJ2-1
TGCGCCAGCCAGGCCCTAGGTAACAATGAGCAGTTCTTC
CASQALGNNEQFF
>TRBV3-1|NA|17|NA|TRBJ2-5
TGTGCCAGCAGCCAAGGACACTTGACGTTTAGAGAAGAGACCCAGTACTTC
CASSQGHLTFREETQYF
>TRBV5-1|TRBD1|15|many|TRBJ2-7
TGCGCCAGCAGCCTGGGACAGGGAGACTCCTACGAGCAGTACTTC
CASSLGQGDSYEQYF
>TRBV12-3/TRBV12-4|NA|15|NA|TRBJ2-2
TGTGCCAGCAGTAAAACCAGACAGAACACCGGGGAGCTGTTTTTT
CASSKTRQNTGELFF
>TRBV29-1|TRBD2|14|few|TRBJ2-1
TGCAGCGTTGACGGGACTAGCGGTTACAATGAGCAGTTCTTC
CSVDGTSGYNEQFF
>TRBV7-2|TRBD2|16|NA|TRBJ2-5
TGTGCCAGCAGCCTCTACACTAGCGGGGGGGCGGAGACCCAGTACTTC
CASSLYTSGGAETQYF
>TRBV4-1|TRBD1|14|NA|TRBJ2-4
TGCGCCAGCAGCCACCCGGGACAGGGACTTTCTCAGTACTTC
CASSHPGQGLSQYF
>TRBV4-1|TRBD2|17|NA|TRBJ2-7
TGCGCCAGCAGCCAAGTCGAGGCGCGGGGGGCTTCCTACGAGCAGTACTTC
CASSQVEARGASYEQYF
>TRBV5-5|NA|13|NA|TRBJ1-5
TGTGCCAGCAGCTGTGGAGGAGGACAGCCCCAGCATTTT
CASSCGGGQPQHF
>TRBV29-1|TRBD1|16|NA|TRBJ2-1
TGCAGCGTTGAAGCATGGAGACAGGGGGCCGCGGATGAGCAGTTTTTC
CSVEAWRQGAADEQFF
>TRBV2|NA|14|NA|TRBJ1-6
TGTGCCAGCGCGGGTGCGACCTATAATTCACCCCTCCACTTT
CASAGATYNSPLHF
>TRBV7-9|NA|15|NA|TRBJ1-1
TGTGCCAGCAGGCACCAGGGAATTAGGAACACTGAAGCTTTCTTT
CASRHQGIRNTEAFF
>TRBV4-1|NA|17|NA|TRBJ2-1
TGCGCCAGCAGCCAAGTTGGGGCCCGGACAGTGTTTAATGAGCAGTTCTTC
CASSQVGARTVFNEQFF
>TRBV7-2|TRBD2|16|few|TRBJ2-1
TGTGCCAGCAGCCTAGGGGCTAGCGGGCCTGACAATGAGCAGTTCTTC
CASSLGASGPDNEQFF
>TRBV15|NA|15|NA|TRBJ2-1
TGTGCCACCAGCAGGCTCTGGGGGGCCTACAATGAGCAGTTCTTC
CATSRLWGAYNEQFF